This T cell receptor beta chain was sequenced for a study of CD8 T cells in Susac syndrome. With random hexamers, roughly 0.45 to 1 ug RNA was reverse transcribed. TCRdb re-analysed the immunoSEQ multiplex PCR reads in MiXCR, keeping a single row per CDR3 protein. The sample holds roughly 140,000 distinct CDR3 sequences, nearly 97% seen once. From blood CD8+ and CD4+ T cells, TCR beta sequences were generated. Negative isolation was used for CD8+ and CD4+ T cells, and FACS enrichment was applied to TEMRA cells. The receptor was isolated from a human donor with Susac syndrome. Specimen: CD4+ T cells from PBMCs.

The CDR3 DNA reads as TGTGCCAGCAGCAAACGACAGGGCCGGGACACAGATACGCAGTATTTT. Translated: CASSKRQGRDTDTQYF. The V call is TRBV28, the J call TRBJ2-3; 7 nucleotides line up with TRBD1. V lost 6 bases, J lost 2 bases, and 11 bases stayed unmatched. This CDR3 has 16 residues. CDR1 MDHEN and CDR2 SYDVKM come from the germline V gene.